This entry describes one TCR beta chain. Its target is not known. This entry comes from a study of shared clonotypes between healthy human individuals. This CDR3 has 17 amino acids. J was trimmed by 5 bases and V by 4 bases; bases with no gene match: 13. CDR1 and CDR2 from the germline V gene are SGDLS and YYNGEE. Clones were sequenced by immunoSEQ multiplex PCR, and TCRdb holds only the in-frame ones, with some missing. The sample lists fewer than 1 million clones, roughly 96% occurring once. The naive CD8 subset, CD45RO-negative cells positively selected for CCR7, excluded terminally differentiated effector memory CD45RA+ cells. The study, taken as a whole, reports: Clonotype sharing across a few donors was observed for around 5% of naive CD4 clonotypes. Estimated richness was generally greater in naive than memory subsets. Sequencing depth was a factor that was expected to affect clonotype sharing among donors. The donor pool, a small one, limited the genetic and exposure-history diversity represented.

Sequenced input: naive CD8+ T cells sorted from blood. The V call is TRBV9, the J call TRBJ2-3; the match to TRBD2 covers 10 bases. This receptor was taken from a man aged 25-40 years in good health. CDR3: CASSFGRGLAGVDTQYF. The CDR3, as DNA: TGTGCCAGCAGCTTTGGAAGAGGGCTAGCGGGAGTAGATACGCAGTATTTT.